This passage covers 25 T cell receptor beta chains from one sample sequenced in a study of cytomegalovirus exposure and HLA in healthy donors. With 60 Vbeta and 13 Jbeta primers, the PCR was carried out. Sequenced by immunoSEQ multiplex PCR; TCRdb stores in-frame clones only, minus some. The sample includes over 85,000 clones, roughly 72% of them seen just once. The sample taken for sequencing was PBMCs. The receptors shown here come from a man aged 25 to 40 in good health and CMV-seronegative.

The chain employs TRBV4-2 and TRBJ2-5, with TRBD2 matching over 8 bases. The CDR3 spans 16 residues. Losses at the gene ends were 2 bases for V and 0 bases for J; bases not matched to a gene: 5. From germline, CDR1 is LGHNA and CDR2 YNFKEQ. CDR3 DNA: TGTGCCAGCAGCCAAACTAGCGGTTGGTACCAAGAGACCCAGTACTTC. This encodes CASSQTSGWYQETQYF.

This clone was counted once. The chain uses TRBV11-3 and TRBJ2-1; D not resolved. Trimming cost V 6 bases and J 0 bases, with 15 bases left between them. Germline values: CDR1 SGHNT, CDR2 YENEEA. This CDR3 is 16 amino acids long. The CDR3 DNA reads TGTGCCAGCAGTTTCAGTGCATCGCCCTCCTACAATGAGCAGTTCTTC. Translating gives CASSFSASPSYNEQFF.

Only a few counts were recorded for this clone. The V call is TRBV13, the J call TRBJ2-5; the match to TRBD1 covers 7 bases. Looked up from germline, CDR1 is PRHDT and CDR2 is FYEKMQ (reference sequence). This CDR3 region has 13 residues. With V trimmed by 3 bases and J by 2 bases, 0 bases remained unmatched. The CDR3 sequence is CASSLGQQETQYF. For the CDR3, the DNA is TGTGCCAGCAGCTTGGGACAGCAAGAGACCCAGTACTTC. Based on the CDR3 plus reference TRBV13 and TRBJ2-5, the full variable domain is AAGVIQSPRHLIKEKRETATLKCYPIPRHDTVYWYQQGPGQDPQFLISFYEKMQSDKGSIPDRFSAQQFSDYHSELNMSSLELGDSALYFCASSLGQQETQYFGPGTRLLVL.

V usage is TRBV7-6 and J usage is TRBJ2-1, with 7 bases fitting TRBD2. The CDR3 extends over 14 amino acids. The V gene end was trimmed by 7 bases and the J gene end by 5 bases; junction bases not matched to a gene: 8. Germline V CDR1 and CDR2: SGHVS, FNYEAQ. CDR3 in amino acids: CASTRGSSHNEQFF. The CDR3 nucleotides read TGTGCCAGCACGCGCGGGAGTTCCCACAATGAGCAGTTCTTC.

The chain employs TRBV19 and TRBJ2-4; a possible D gene is TRBD1 (7 bases). V was trimmed by 3 bases and J by 3 bases, leaving 24 bases between them. The CDR3 covers 19 residues. Germline V lookup: CDR1 LNHDA, CDR2 SQIVND (reference sequence). The CDR3, as DNA: TGTGCCAGTAGTATGGCAGGGGGATACGGGAGTGACTTCAAAAACATTCAGTACTTC. Protein product: CASSMAGGYGSDFKNIQYF.

The rearrangement links TRBV7-9 to TRBJ1-2; a weak D match, TRBD1 (6 bases). Germline V lookup: CDR1 SEHNR, CDR2 FQNEAQ (reference sequence). V lost 0 bases and J lost 4, with 12 bases in between. CDR3 length: 15 amino acids. The CDR3 DNA reads as TGTGCCAGCAGCTTAGCCTTGACAGGACCCTATGGCTACACCTTC. It codes for CASSLALTGPYGYTF.

This chain connects TRBV27 to TRBJ2-5; 10 bases are a match to TRBD1. Germline V gene data show CDR1 as MNHEY and CDR2 as SMNVEV (reference sequence). The CDR3 has 14 residues. Germline trimming cut 3 bases from V and 4 bases from J; bases unmatched to any gene: 2. The CDR3 is CASSFDRGLETQYF. CDR3 DNA sequence: TGTGCCAGCAGTTTTGACAGGGGGCTAGAGACCCAGTACTTC.

This chain uses TRBV6-1 with TRBJ1-5; the match to TRBD1 covers 7 bases. V was pared by 6 bases and J by 2 bases, with 7 bases of the junction left unmatched. Germline values: CDR1 MNHNS, CDR2 SASEGT. The CDR3 has 15 residues. CDR3 in amino acids: CASRATGIGNQPQHF. DNA for the CDR3: TGTGCCAGCAGAGCGACAGGGATTGGCAATCAGCCCCAGCATTTT.

This clone has a single count. The chain uses TRBV6-5 and TRBJ2-5; 9 bases map to TRBD1. CDR3 length equals 14 residues. Germline CDR1 is MNHEY and CDR2 is SVGAGI. The ends lost 6 bases at V and 5 bases at J; junction bases unmatched: 7. The CDR3, as DNA: TGTGCCAGCAGAGTAACAGGGGGCAGGGAGACCCAGTACTTC. Protein product: CASRVTGGRETQYF.

The chain is built from TRBV6-1 and TRBJ1-1, with TRBD1 identical over 7 bases. Germline CDR1 MNHNS, CDR2 SASEGT. J gave up 0 bases and V 6 bases, and 1 base lay outside the gene matches. The CDR3 spans 13 residues. The CDR3 region is CASRGQMNTEAFF. The CDR3 bases are TGTGCCAGCAGGGGACAGATGAACACTGAAGCTTTCTTT.

This clone was detected only once. The V gene is TRBV7-2, the J gene TRBJ2-1, with 9 bases lining up with TRBD1. V gave up 4 bases and J gave up 8 bases; unmatched junction bases: 12. CDR3 length: 16 amino acids. The V gene's germline CDR1 is SGHTA and CDR2 FQGNSA. The CDR3 region is CASSWSGTGNSYEQFF. For the CDR3, the DNA is TGTGCCAGCAGCTGGTCCGGGACAGGGAATAGCTATGAGCAGTTCTTC.

CDR3 in DNA: TGTGCCAGCTCCTTCCAGGGATTAACGAAGCAGTACTTC. Amino acid sequence: CASSFQGLTKQYF. V is TRBV28 and J is TRBJ2-7, with D possibly matching TRBD1 (5 bases). The germline CDR1 and CDR2 sequences are MDHEN and SYDVKM. This CDR3 is 13 amino acids long. The germline V and J ends were trimmed by 8 bases and 8 bases, with 19 bases remaining between them.

The J gene is TRBJ1-5, the V gene TRBV4-2; D gene uncertain. Germline CDR1 LGHNA, CDR2 YNFKEQ. The CDR3 is 13 residues long. V lost 0 bases, J lost 4 bases, and 4 bases lay in between. The CDR3: CASSQERNQPQHF. CDR3 in DNA: TGTGCCAGCAGCCAAGAGAGAAATCAGCCCCAGCATTTT.

The chain employs TRBV9 and TRBJ2-1, with D perhaps matching TRBD2 (6 bases). V was shortened by 0 bases and J by 4 bases, with 11 bases between the two germline ends. Germline values: CDR1 SGDLS, CDR2 YYNGEE. The CDR3 is 15 amino acids. This CDR3 reads CASSVGGTSYNEQFF. The CDR3 DNA reads TGTGCCAGCAGCGTAGGGGGGACTTCATACAATGAGCAGTTCTTC.

This clone showed up just a few times. The chain joins TRBV27 to TRBJ1-1; possibly TRBD1 for D (5 bases). Trimming took off 5 bases at V and 4 bases at J, with 20 bases between the two ends. CDR3 length: 16 amino acids. Germline V gene sequence: CDR1 MNHEY, CDR2 SMNVEV (reference sequence). CDR3 residues: CASSLTLGVHVTEAFF. The CDR3 DNA reads as TGTGCCAGCAGTCTTACCCTAGGGGTACATGTCACTGAAGCTTTCTTT.

On this clone itself: One junction end disagrees with the germline gene, perhaps due to a read error. The V and J genes are TRBV6-1 and TRBJ2-7; weak D call: TRBD1 (6 bases). This CDR3 comprises 16 residues. Germline loops: CDR1 MNHNS, CDR2 SASEGT. This chain's CDR3 is CASSKAPTGVSYEQYF. The CDR3 nucleotides read TGTGCCAGCAGTAAAGCCCCGACAGGCGTTTCCTACGAGCAGTACTTC.

In DNA, the CDR3 is TGTGCCAGCAGCCGGAACACTGAAGCTTTCTTT. It codes for CASSRNTEAFF. The chain couples TRBV11-2 to TRBJ1-1; D is unclear. The germline V and J ends were trimmed by 5 bases and 1 base, with 2 bases remaining between them. The germline V gene encodes CDR1 SGHAT and CDR2 FQNNGV. This CDR3 is built from 11 residues.

The rearrangement joins TRBV7-8 to TRBJ1-2, with D uncertain. From germline, CDR1 is SGHVS and CDR2 FQNEAQ. V was shortened by 2 bases and J by 0 bases, with 7 bases between the two germline ends. The CDR3 contains 14 residues. DNA of the CDR3: TGTGCCAGCAGCTTACCGGGAGCTAACTATGGCTACACCTTC. Protein: CASSLPGANYGYTF.

The chain couples TRBV2 to TRBJ2-5; TRBD2 might be the D (5 bases). The CDR3 has 12 residues. V lost 6 bases, J lost 4 bases, and 9 bases lay in between. Germline-derived CDR1 and CDR2 are SNHLY and FYNNEI. CDR3 in DNA: TGTGCCAGCAGGAGAGAGGGAGAGACCCAGTACTTC. Translation: CASRREGETQYF.

In DNA, the CDR3 is TGTGCCAGCAGTCAATCTAGCGGGGGGTTAAAAGAGACCCAGTACTTC. It yields the protein CASSQSSGGLKETQYF. This chain connects TRBV11-3 to TRBJ2-5; 11 bases are a match to TRBD2. CDR1 and CDR2 (germline): SGHNT, YENEEA. The J segment lost 3 bases and the V segment lost 6 bases, leaving 9 bases of the junction unmatched. The CDR3 sequence is 16 residues long.

The chain employs TRBV5-1 and TRBJ1-1; no firm D call. The length of the CDR3 is 14 residues. V lost 4 bases and J 6 bases, leaving 16 bases between the germline ends. Germline V gene sequence: CDR1 SGHRS, CDR2 YFSETQ. CDR3 coding DNA: TGCGCCAGCAGCACCTCCACGGTCTCCCCTGAAGCTTTCTTT. Translated: CASSTSTVSPEAFF.

The chain has TRBV18 and TRBJ2-7; TRBD2 aligns across 7 bases. V was pared by 4 bases and J by 3 bases, with 0 bases of the junction left unmatched. CDR1 and CDR2 from the germline V gene are KGHSH and LQKENI. The CDR3 has 12 residues. In nucleotides, the CDR3 is TGTGCCAGCTCACGGGGGGGCTACGAGCAGTACGTC. As protein: CASSRGGYEQYV.

The chain links TRBV27 to TRBJ2-1, with 10 positions matching TRBD2. With 5 bases clipped from V and 3 bases from J, the junction kept 7 bases outside the gene matches. The CDR3 totals 16 residues. The germline V gene has CDR1 MNHEY and CDR2 SMNVEV (reference sequence). CDR3 coding DNA: TGTGCCAGCAGTCCCTCTAGCGGGAGCCGCTACAATGAGCAGTTCTTC. Its translation is CASSPSSGSRYNEQFF.

A word on this clone: One end of the junction does not line up with germline, which may come from a read error. This rearrangement joins TRBV13 to TRBJ2-3, with D unclear. The V gene's germline CDR1 is PRHDT and CDR2 FYEKMQ (reference sequence). The CDR3 totals 19 residues. DNA of the CDR3: TGTGCCAGCGGCTTCCAAGCAAATTCTGGGCCCCGTAGCACAGATACGCAGTATTTT. Encoded protein: CASGFQANSGPRSTDTQYF.

The chain couples TRBV28 to TRBJ1-5, with TRBD1 identical over 7 bases. CDR3 size: 15 residues. Germline V gene sequence: CDR1 MDHEN, CDR2 SYDVKM. V gave up 5 bases and J gave up 2 bases; unmatched junction bases: 6. The CDR3 bases are TGTGCCAGCAGTAAGACAGGGATGGGCAATCAGCCCCAGCATTTT. Protein product: CASSKTGMGNQPQHF.